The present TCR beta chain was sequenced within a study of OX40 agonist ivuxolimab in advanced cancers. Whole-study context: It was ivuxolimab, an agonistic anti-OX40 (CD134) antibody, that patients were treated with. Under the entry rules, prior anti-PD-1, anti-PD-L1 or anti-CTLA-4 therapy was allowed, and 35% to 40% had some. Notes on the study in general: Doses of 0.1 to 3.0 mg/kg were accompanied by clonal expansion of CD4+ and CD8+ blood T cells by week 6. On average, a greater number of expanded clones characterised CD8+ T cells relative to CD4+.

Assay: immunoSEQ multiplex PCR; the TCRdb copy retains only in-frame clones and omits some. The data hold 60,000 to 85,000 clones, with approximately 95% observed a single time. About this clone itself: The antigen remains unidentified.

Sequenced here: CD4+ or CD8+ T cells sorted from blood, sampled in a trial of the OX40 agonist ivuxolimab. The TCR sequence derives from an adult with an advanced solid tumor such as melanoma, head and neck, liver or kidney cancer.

CDR3 sequence: CASSPDLGRDYEQYF. CDR3 bases: TGCGCCAGCAGCCCAGATCTGGGCAGGGACTACGAGCAGTACTTC. This chain joins TRBV10-1 and TRBJ2-7, with D maybe TRBD1 (5 bases). The CDR3 has 15 residues. Germline V gives CDR1 WNHNN, CDR2 SYGVQD (reference sequence). Trimming stripped 6 bases from V and 3 bases from J, with 18 bases between.